This paragraph covers one T cell receptor beta chain sequence. Its antigen remains unidentified. The naive CD8 population came from CD45RO-negative cells selected for CCR7, without terminally differentiated effector memory CD45RA+ cells. Every donor, a Caucasian adult, lived in Nashville, Tennessee. This table comes from immunoSEQ multiplex PCR, and its TCRdb copy is limited to in-frame clones, with some not included. The repertoire holds about 680,000 clones, with about 91% as singletons. V dropped 11 bases and J dropped 4; count of bases not matched to a gene: 24. The CDR3 extends over 19 amino acids. Germline V CDR1 and CDR2: SEHNR, FQNEAQ (reference sequence). This specimen belongs to a study of shared clonotypes between healthy human individuals. About the research overall: Donors consisted of a couple of women and a few men between 18 and 49.

General study findings and limits: At large depth, rarefaction still showed sorted-subset sequencing to be incomplete.

The V gene is TRBV7-9, the J gene TRBJ2-2, with 8 nucleotides matching TRBD2. This clonotype originated in a man younger than 40 in good health. The sequencing input was naive CD8+ T cells sorted from blood. The CDR3 coding sequence is TGTGCCGTACAAGAAATGCCGGGACTAGGGAGCCCGGGCACCGGGGAGCTGTTTTTT. Encoded protein: CAVQEMPGLGSPGTGELFF.